This T cell receptor beta chain was obtained from a study of spatial heterogeneity in lung cancer. Study-level background: The cohort: 70 to 75 early-stage, untreated non-small cell lung cancer patients. Sequenced were any available follow-up PBMC samples, which had been obtained a median of around 2 years after resection. The average appearance count of each unique TCR and UMI combination in raw reads was more than eight.

The CDR3 is 14 residues long. Germline lookup yields CDR1 SEHNR and CDR2 FQNEAQ (reference sequence). V lost 0 bases to trimming and J lost 11 bases, with 13 bases between them. Every TCR cDNA molecule carried a tag that served as a unique molecular identifier. TCRdb reprocessed the 5' RACE reads with MiXCR, giving one entry per CDR3 protein. Here the sample spans roughly 120,000 distinct CDR3 sequences, more than 10% being singletons. Sample time point: blood at routine non-recurrence follow-up after resection. Tumor, nontumor lung or frozen PBMC supplied whole RNA, sequenced without sorting. The specimen was PBMCs, collected at follow-up. The source is a male donor with early-stage non-small cell lung cancer. This chain joins TRBV7-9 and TRBJ1-4, with a weak D call TRBD1 (5 bases). CDR3 protein: CASSLALGAGKLFF. CDR3 DNA: TGTGCCAGCAGCTTAGCGCTAGGGGCTGGTAAACTGTTTTTT.